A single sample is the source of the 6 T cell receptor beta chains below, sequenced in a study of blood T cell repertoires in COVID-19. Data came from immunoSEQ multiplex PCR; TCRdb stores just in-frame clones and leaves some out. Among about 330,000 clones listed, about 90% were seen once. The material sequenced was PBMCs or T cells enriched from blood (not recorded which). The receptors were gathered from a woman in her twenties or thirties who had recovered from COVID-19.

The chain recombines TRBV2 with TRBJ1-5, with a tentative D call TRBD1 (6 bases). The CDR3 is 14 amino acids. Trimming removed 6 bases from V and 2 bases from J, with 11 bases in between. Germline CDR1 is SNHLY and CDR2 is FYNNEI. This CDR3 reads CASRVDRGNQPQHF. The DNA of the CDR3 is TGTGCCAGCAGGGTGGACAGAGGCAATCAGCCCCAGCATTTT.

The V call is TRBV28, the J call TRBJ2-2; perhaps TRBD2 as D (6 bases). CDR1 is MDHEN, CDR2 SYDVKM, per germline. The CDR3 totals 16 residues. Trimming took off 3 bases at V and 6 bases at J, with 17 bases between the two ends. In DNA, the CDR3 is TGTGCCAGCAGTTTCGTTGGCAGGTGGGGGGCCGGGGAGCTGTTTTTT. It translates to CASSFVGRWGAGELFF.

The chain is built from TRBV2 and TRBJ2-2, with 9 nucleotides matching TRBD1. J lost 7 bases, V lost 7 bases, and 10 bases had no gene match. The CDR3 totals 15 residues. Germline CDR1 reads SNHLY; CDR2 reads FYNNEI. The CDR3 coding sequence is TGTGCCAGCACTGGACAGGGGTTTGGAGGCGGGGAGCTGTTTTTT. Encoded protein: CASTGQGFGGGELFF.

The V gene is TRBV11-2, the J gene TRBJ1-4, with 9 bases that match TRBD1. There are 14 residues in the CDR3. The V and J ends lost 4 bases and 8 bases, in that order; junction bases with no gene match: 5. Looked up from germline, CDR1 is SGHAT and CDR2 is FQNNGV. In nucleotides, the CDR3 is TGTGCCAGCAGCTACGACAGGGGGGGCGAAAAACTGTTTTTT. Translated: CASSYDRGGEKLFF.

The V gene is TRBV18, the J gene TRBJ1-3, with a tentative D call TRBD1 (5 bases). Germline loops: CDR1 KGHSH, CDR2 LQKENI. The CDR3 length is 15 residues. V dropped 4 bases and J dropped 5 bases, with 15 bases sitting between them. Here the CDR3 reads CASSLSPGPRNTIYF. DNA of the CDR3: TGTGCCAGCTCACTGAGTCCAGGGCCGCGAAACACCATATATTTT.

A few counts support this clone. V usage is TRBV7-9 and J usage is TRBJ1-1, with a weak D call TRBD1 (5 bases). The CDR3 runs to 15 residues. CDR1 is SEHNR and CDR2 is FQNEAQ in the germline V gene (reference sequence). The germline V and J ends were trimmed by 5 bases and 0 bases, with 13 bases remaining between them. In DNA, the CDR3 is TGTGCCAGCAGCCCCGGGGGGGGTCTGAACACTGAAGCTTTCTTT. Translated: CASSPGGGLNTEAFF.